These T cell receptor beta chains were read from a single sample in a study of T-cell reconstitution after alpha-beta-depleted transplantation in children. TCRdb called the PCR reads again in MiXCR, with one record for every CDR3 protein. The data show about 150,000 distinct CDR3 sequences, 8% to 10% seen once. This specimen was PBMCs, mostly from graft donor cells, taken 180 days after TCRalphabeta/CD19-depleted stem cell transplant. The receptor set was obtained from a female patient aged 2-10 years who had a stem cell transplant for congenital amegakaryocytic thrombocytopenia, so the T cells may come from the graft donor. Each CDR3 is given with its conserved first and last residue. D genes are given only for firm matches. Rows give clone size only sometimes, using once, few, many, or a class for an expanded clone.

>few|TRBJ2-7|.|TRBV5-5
TGTGCCAGCAGCTTGGAGGCAGGGGTATCCTACGAGCAGTACTTC
CASSLEAGVSYEQYF
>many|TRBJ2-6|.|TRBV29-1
TGCAGCGTTGAGCCGCCGGGGGGGGCCAACGTCCTGACTTTC
CSVEPPGGANVLTF
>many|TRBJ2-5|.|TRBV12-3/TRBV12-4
TGTGCCAGCAGCAAGGGAAATTCCCAAGAGACCCAGTACTTC
CASSKGNSQETQYF
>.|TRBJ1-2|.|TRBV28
TGTGCCAGCAGGGCGAACTATGGCTACACCTTC
CASRANYGYTF
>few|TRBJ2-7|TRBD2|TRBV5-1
TGCGCCAGCAGCTTGGCCCCGGGAGGGCGTTACGAGCAGTACTTC
CASSLAPGGRYEQYF
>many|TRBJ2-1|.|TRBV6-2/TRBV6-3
TGTGCCAGCAGTTTCGGCGGCGGTCTGACGGGCAATGAGCAGTTCTTC
CASSFGGGLTGNEQFF
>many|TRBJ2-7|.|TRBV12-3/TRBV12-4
TGTGCCAGCAGTTTTAGCCCTAGGGATGGGCAGTACTTC
CASSFSPRDGQYF
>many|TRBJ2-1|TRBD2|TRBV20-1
TGCAGTGCTAGTAGGACTAGCAACAATGAGCAGTTCTTC
CSASRTSNNEQFF
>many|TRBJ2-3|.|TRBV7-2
TGTGCCAGCAGCCCTAACCTACTTGTAACTCGGGATACGCAGTATTTT
CASSPNLLVTRDTQYF
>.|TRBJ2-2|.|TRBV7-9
TGTGCCAGCAGCTTAGCGGTCGCTTGGGAGGACACCGGGGAGCTGTTTTTT
CASSLAVAWEDTGELFF
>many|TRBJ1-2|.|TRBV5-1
TGCGCCAGCAGCTTGGGGAGGCCCACTAACTATGGCTACACCTTC
CASSLGRPTNYGYTF
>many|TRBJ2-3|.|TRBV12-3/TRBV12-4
TGTGCCAGCAGTTTTTTGGATACGCAGTATTTT
CASSFLDTQYF
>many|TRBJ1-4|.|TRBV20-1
TGCAGTGCTAGGAGGACATCTAATGAAAAACTGTTTTTT
CSARRTSNEKLFF
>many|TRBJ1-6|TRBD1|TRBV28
TGTGCCAGCAGGGGGACAGGGGGTTGGTCACCCCTCCACTTT
CASRGTGGWSPLHF
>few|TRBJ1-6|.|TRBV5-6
TGTGCCAGCAGCTTGGAACAGGGAGTGGGTCCCCTCCACTTT
CASSLEQGVGPLHF
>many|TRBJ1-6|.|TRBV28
TGTGCCAGCAGCTCGCTGACAGACCGCAGTATCTATAATTCACCCCTCCACTTT
CASSSLTDRSIYNSPLHF
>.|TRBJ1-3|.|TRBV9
TGTGCCAGCAGCGTAGGGGGTCAGGGGATTAGTGGAAACACCATATATTTT
CASSVGGQGISGNTIYF
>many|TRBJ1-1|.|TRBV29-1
TGCAGCGCCGCCGAGGCTGAAGCTTTCTTT
CSAAEAEAFF
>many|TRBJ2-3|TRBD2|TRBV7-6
TGTGCCAGCAGCTTAAGTAGCGGGCGCCATTGGACAGATACGCAGTATTTT
CASSLSSGRHWTDTQYF
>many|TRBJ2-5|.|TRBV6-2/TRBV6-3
TGTGCCAGCAGTTACTGGTTGGAGACCCAGTACTTC
CASSYWLETQYF
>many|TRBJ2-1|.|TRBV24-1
TGTGCCACCAGTGATTTTGGGACTCGTGGGAATGAGCAGTTCTTC
CATSDFGTRGNEQFF
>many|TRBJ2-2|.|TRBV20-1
TGCAGTGCTAGATTCCGACGGGACACCGGGGAGCTGTTTTTT
CSARFRRDTGELFF